This paragraph reports one TCR beta chain. The antigen is undetermined. The study ran its PCR with 60 Vbeta and 13 Jbeta primers. Sequencing was performed with immunoSEQ multiplex PCR; in TCRdb, only in-frame clones are kept and a portion is missing. Among around 250,000 clones listed, about 86% were seen once. The sample comes from a study of cytomegalovirus exposure and HLA in healthy donors. Whole-study findings and limits: The likely explanation for a cluster of highly shared sequence variants was sequencing artifact. Sequences of the TCR beta chain were said to predict the HLA-A and HLA-B alleles of most subjects accurately.

CDR1 is MNHEY and CDR2 is SMNVEV in the germline V gene (reference sequence). The CDR3 has 13 amino acids. V was pared by 3 bases and J by 4 bases, with 9 bases between. The TCR originated in an older woman in good health and CMV-seropositive. V usage is TRBV27 and J usage is TRBJ2-5, with a tentative D call TRBD2 (6 bases). Material: PBMCs. The CDR3 region is CASSFRERETQYF. CDR3 DNA sequence: TGTGCCAGCAGTTTCCGGGAGCGAGAGACCCAGTACTTC.